A selection of T cell receptor beta chains follows, all from one sample in a study of T-cell reconstitution after alpha-beta-depleted transplantation in children. One entry per CDR3 protein, called by TCRdb with MiXCR from the PCR reads. Of 400,000 to 450,000 distinct CDR3 sequences listed, over 40% are singletons. The sample here was PBMCs, taken before TCRalphabeta/CD19-depleted stem cell transplant. Source of these receptors: a girl aged 2 to 10 with aplastic anemia, due to receive a stem cell transplant. Each CDR3 is given with its conserved first and last residue. The D gene is left open where the match is weak. Some rows have no size entry. The others give once, few or many, or a class for an expanded clone.

>.|TRBJ2-1|TRBD1|TRBV29-1
TGCAGCGCCCCGACAGGGTTGGGCAATGAGCAGTTCTTC
CSAPTGLGNEQFF
>.|TRBJ2-1|TRBD2|TRBV29-1
TGCAGCGTCACCAGGCTAGCGGGAGTTTGGAATGAGCAGTTCTTC
CSVTRLAGVWNEQFF
>.|TRBJ2-7|TRBD1|TRBV4-2
TGTGCCAGCAGCCGAGATCGGACAGGGGTTTCCTACGAGCAGTACTTC
CASSRDRTGVSYEQYF
>.|TRBJ2-7|.|TRBV3-1
TGTGCCAGCAGCCAAGATCCGATCGGGGTTTGGAACGAGCAGTACTTC
CASSQDPIGVWNEQYF
>.|TRBJ2-3|.|TRBV20-1
TGCAGTGCTTCTGACAGGGGAGGGGATACGCAGTATTTT
CSASDRGGDTQYF
>.|TRBJ2-5|.|TRBV20-1
TGCAGTGCTAGATCCTTGGGAGGCTTTGCCAACCAAGAGACCCAGTACTTC
CSARSLGGFANQETQYF
>.|TRBJ2-2|.|TRBV4-1
TGCGCCAGCAGCCTAGTACCAAAGGGGAGCGGGGAGCTGTTTTTT
CASSLVPKGSGELFF
>many|TRBJ2-2|TRBD2|TRBV20-1
TGCAGTGCTAGTGCTCTAGCGGGAGTGGGGGGTGTAGCCGGGGAGCTGTTTTTT
CSASALAGVGGVAGELFF
>.|TRBJ2-7|.|TRBV24-1
TGTGCCACCAGTGATTCTCAGGCAACCTACGAGCAGTACTTC
CATSDSQATYEQYF
>many|TRBJ1-2|.|TRBV7-2
TGTGCCAGCAGCTTAGCGCAGCAATCAAGTGGCTACACCTTC
CASSLAQQSSGYTF
>.|TRBJ2-2|.|TRBV7-2
TGTGCCAGCAGCTTAGGGCCGACGACAAACACCGGGGAGCTGTTTTTT
CASSLGPTTNTGELFF
>many|TRBJ2-3|.|TRBV20-1
TGCAGTGCTAGTGCCTTCCCAGATACGCAGTATTTT
CSASAFPDTQYF